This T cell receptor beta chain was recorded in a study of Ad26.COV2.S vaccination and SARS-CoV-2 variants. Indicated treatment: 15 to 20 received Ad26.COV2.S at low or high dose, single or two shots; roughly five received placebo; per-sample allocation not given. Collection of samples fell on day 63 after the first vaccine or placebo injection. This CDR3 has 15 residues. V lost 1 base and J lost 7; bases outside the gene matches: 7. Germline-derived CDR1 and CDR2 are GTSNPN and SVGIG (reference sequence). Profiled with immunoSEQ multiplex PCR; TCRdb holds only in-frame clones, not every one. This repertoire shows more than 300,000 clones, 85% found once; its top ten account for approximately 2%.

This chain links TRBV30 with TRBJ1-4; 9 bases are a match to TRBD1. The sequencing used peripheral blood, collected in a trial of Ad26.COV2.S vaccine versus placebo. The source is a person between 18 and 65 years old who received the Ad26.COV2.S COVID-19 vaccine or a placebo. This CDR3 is CAWSDPGQGTEKLFF. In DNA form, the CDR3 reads TGTGCCTGGAGTGATCCGGGACAGGGTACTGAAAAACTGTTTTTT.